This T cell receptor beta chain emerged from a study of neurological immune-mediated disorders. One entry per CDR3 protein, called by TCRdb with MiXCR from the 5' RACE reads. The table records under 90,000 distinct CDR3 sequences, about 9.4% of them present only once. Trimming left V 6 bases short and J 1 base short, with 10 bases between. This CDR3 region has 13 residues. Germline V gives CDR1 MNHEY, CDR2 SVGEGT. In its sample, this clonotype was seen many times. The sequenced sample was PBMCs. The TCR comes from a man aged 35 to 55 in good health. The chain uses TRBV6-2 or TRBV6-3 and TRBJ2-7; D not resolved. Here the CDR3 reads CASSPDLSYEQYF. CDR3 nucleotides: TGTGCCAGCAGCCCCGACTTATCCTACGAGCAGTACTTC.